The 3 T cell receptor beta chains reported below all come from one sample, sequenced in a study of cytomegalovirus exposure and HLA in healthy donors (dated by TCRdb to 2016 to 2017). Library creation used the immunoSEQ multiplex PCR assay. A mixture of 60 forward primers for TCR Vbeta segments and 13 reverse primers for TCR Jbeta segments was used in the multiplex PCR. This immuneACCESS table, as held by TCRdb, lists in-frame sequences with V and J called but not all clones. Of the missing ones, under half trace to an unresolved V gene in checked studies; the others have no known cause. The sample table records about 76,000 clones; about 81% of these occur just once. The ten largest clones represent roughly 8.9% of the sample. The sequenced sample was PBMCs. The receptors shown here come from a middle-aged woman in good health and CMV-seropositive.

V gene TRBV2 combines with J gene TRBJ2-7; tentatively, D is TRBD1 (6 bases). This CDR3 has 13 residues. Germline CDR1 is SNHLY and CDR2 is FYNNEI. V lost 8 bases to trimming and J lost 4 bases, with 15 bases between them. The chain's CDR3 is CASQGTLQYEQYF. As DNA, the CDR3 is TGTGCCAGCCAGGGGACCCTTCAGTACGAGCAGTACTTC.

This chain connects TRBV27 to TRBJ1-4; 7 bases line up with TRBD1. CDR1 and CDR2 (germline): MNHEY, SMNVEV (reference sequence). V gave up 4 bases and J gave up 3 bases; unmatched junction bases: 2. The CDR3 totals 14 residues. CDR3 coding DNA: TGTGCCAGCAGTTGGACAGGAGCTAATGAAAAACTGTTTTTT. It encodes CASSWTGANEKLFF.

The CDR3 reads CASSLTAPDQPQHF. CDR3 DNA sequence: TGTGCCAGCAGCTTAACTGCCCCGGATCAGCCCCAGCATTTT. The V and J genes are TRBV7-2 and TRBJ1-5; D is unclear. Germline V lookup: CDR1 SGHTA, CDR2 FQGNSA. The CDR3 is 14 amino acids. Trimming stripped 2 bases from V and 5 bases from J, with 10 bases between.